This T cell receptor (beta chain) was identified in a study of Ad26.COV2.S vaccination and SARS-CoV-2 variants. The assay was immunoSEQ multiplex PCR, and TCRdb's table has in-frame clones only and misses some. Of over 85,000 clones listed, less than 85% are singletons. CDR1 and CDR2 (germline): LNHDA, SQIVND (reference sequence). V lost 4 bases to trimming and J lost 1 base, with 8 bases between them. The CDR3 has 13 amino acids. This clonotype was obtained from a human donor who had recovered from COVID-19. The chain combines TRBV19 with TRBJ2-7, with D unclear. Material: peripheral blood, obtained after recovery from COVID-19. The DNA of the CDR3 is TGTGCCAGTAGTAATCGCCTATCCTACGAGCAGTACTTC. The encoded protein is CASSNRLSYEQYF.